The 29 T cell receptor beta chains below were found in one sample sequenced in a study of siplizumab effects on memory and regulatory T cells. TCRdb's copy holds only in-frame clones and misses some; the assay was immunoSEQ multiplex PCR. Among under 85,000 clones, around 90% were seen once, and the ten largest hold 1.5% to 2%. Material for sequencing was Tregs sorted from blood. Receptor source: a human donor in good health.

This clone was seen once. J is TRBJ2-7 and V is TRBV11-2, with 10 positions matching TRBD2. The germline gives CDR1 SGHAT, CDR2 FQNNGV. The CDR3 length is 14 residues. With V trimmed by 8 bases and J by 7 bases, 11 bases remained unmatched. The DNA for the CDR3 is TGTGCCAGCGGGGGAAGCGGGAGGGCCCGGGAGCAGTACTTC. Translation gives CASGGSGRAREQYF.

This clone was observed a single time. CDR3 loop: CASSQRFTTQDANTQYF. The CDR3 region has the DNA TGTGCCAGCAGCCAACGTTTCACTACCCAGGACGCTAATACGCAGTATTTT. The J gene is TRBJ2-3, the V gene TRBV4-2; D unresolved. CDR3 size: 17 residues. The V gene's germline CDR1 is LGHNA and CDR2 YNFKEQ. Trimming cost V 2 bases and J 7 bases, with 22 bases left between them.

The CDR3 protein is CASSLVLDQPQHF. The CDR3 DNA sequence: TGTGCCAGCAGCTTAGTTCTGGATCAGCCCCAGCATTTT. The rearrangement joins TRBV7-8 to TRBJ1-5; D uncertain. V lost 1 base and J lost 5, with 6 bases in between. The CDR3 extends over 13 amino acids. Germline lookup yields CDR1 SGHVS and CDR2 FQNEAQ.

The chain uses TRBV11-1 and TRBJ2-5; unclear D gene. CDR3 length: 12 residues. Trimming took off 7 bases at V and 0 bases at J, with 6 bases between the two ends. Germline V gene lookup returns CDR1 SGHAT and CDR2 FQDESV (reference sequence). In DNA form, the CDR3 reads TGTGCCAGCACCGGGTACCAAGAGACCCAGTACTTC. Residues: CASTGYQETQYF.

The CDR3 is CASSQPGEGAGEQFF. CDR3 nucleotide sequence: TGTGCCAGCAGCCAACCCGGGGAGGGGGCAGGTGAGCAGTTCTTC. V is TRBV4-2 and J is TRBJ2-1; D tentatively fits TRBD1 or TRBD2 (7 bases each). CDR1 and CDR2 (germline): LGHNA, YNFKEQ. V lost 2 bases and J 9 bases, leaving 17 bases between the germline ends. The length of the CDR3 is 15 residues.

This clone appeared a few times. The chain uses TRBV19 and TRBJ1-5; D is undetermined. The CDR3 has 15 amino acids. Per the germline V gene, CDR1 is LNHDA and CDR2 is SQIVND (reference sequence). Trimming left V 4 bases short and J 4 bases short, with 14 bases between. DNA of the CDR3: TGTGCCAGTAGTAATACCTGGGCGCAGAATCAGCCCCAGCATTTT. This sequence encodes CASSNTWAQNQPQHF.

This chain connects TRBV18 to TRBJ1-3; D is perhaps TRBD1 (5 bases). This CDR3 contains 15 residues. The germline gives CDR1 KGHSH, CDR2 LQKENI. Between the trimmed V and J ends, which lost 3 bases and 2 bases, there was a span of 11 bases. The CDR3 DNA is TGTGCCAGCTCACCGACCGGGGGTACTGGAAACACCATATATTTT. The encoded protein is CASSPTGGTGNTIYF.

This clone appeared a few times. The chain recombines TRBV7-8 with TRBJ1-5; 8 nucleotides agree with TRBD1. From germline, CDR1 is SGHVS and CDR2 FQNEAQ. V lost 5 bases to trimming and J lost 0 bases; unmatched junction nucleotides: 6. CDR3 length equals 16 residues. The CDR3, as DNA: TGTGCCAGCAGCCCGGGACAGGCGTATAGCAATCAGCCCCAGCATTTT. It codes for CASSPGQAYSNQPQHF.

The chain joins TRBV19 to TRBJ1-1; 7 nucleotides align to TRBD1. The germline gives CDR1 LNHDA, CDR2 SQIVND (reference sequence). V lost 8 bases to trimming and J lost 4 bases; unmatched junction nucleotides: 10. The CDR3 is made up of 14 amino acids. This chain's CDR3 is CASLEGGWGTEAFF. CDR3 sequence (DNA): TGTGCCAGTCTCGAAGGGGGCTGGGGCACTGAAGCTTTCTTT.

The rearrangement links TRBV11-3 to TRBJ2-5, with 11 bases lining up with TRBD2. V gave up 6 bases and J gave up 4 bases; unmatched junction bases: 1. The CDR3 is made up of 13 amino acids. In germline, CDR1 is SGHNT, CDR2 YENEEA. Here the CDR3 reads CASSTSGRETQYF. In DNA form, the CDR3 reads TGTGCCAGCAGTACTAGCGGGAGAGAGACCCAGTACTTC.

The chain is built from TRBV18 and TRBJ2-7, with D perhaps matching TRBD2 (6 bases). This CDR3 contains 14 residues. Germline values: CDR1 KGHSH, CDR2 LQKENI. Trimming pared 0 bases from V and 6 bases from J, leaving 12 bases between. CDR3 residues: CASSPPILAGEQYF. The CDR3 nucleotides read TGTGCCAGCTCACCACCTATACTAGCAGGCGAGCAGTACTTC.

The J gene is TRBJ1-4, the V gene TRBV30; 7 nucleotides line up with TRBD1. There are 14 residues in the CDR3. With V trimmed by 5 bases and J by 2 bases, 5 bases remained unmatched. The V gene's germline CDR1 is GTSNPN and CDR2 SVGIG (reference sequence). The CDR3 nucleotides are TGTGCCTGGGAACAGGGGACGACTAATGAAAAACTGTTTTTT. Amino acids: CAWEQGTTNEKLFF.

The rearrangement uses TRBV5-1 and TRBJ2-7; 12 bases agree with TRBD2. Germline loops: CDR1 SGHRS, CDR2 YFSETQ. The CDR3 spans 15 residues. Trimming took 7 bases from V and 4 from J; bases not matched to a gene: 9. The CDR3 loop is CASGASGRAQYEQYF. DNA for the CDR3: TGCGCCAGCGGGGCTAGCGGGAGGGCTCAATACGAGCAGTACTTC.

J is TRBJ2-2 and V is TRBV4-1; 8 bases match TRBD1. In germline, CDR1 is MGHRA, CDR2 YSYEKL. The CDR3 runs to 15 residues. The V and J ends lost 4 bases and 3 bases, in that order; junction bases with no gene match: 4. Here the CDR3 DNA reads TGCGCCAGCAGCCCAGGGACAGGTCACACCGGGGAGCTGTTTTTT. Protein: CASSPGTGHTGELFF.

This chain joins TRBV6-1 and TRBJ1-2; tentatively, D is TRBD1 (5 bases). CDR1 is MNHNS, CDR2 SASEGT, per germline. This CDR3 contains 12 residues. The V and J ends lost 7 bases and 5 bases respectively, with 11 bases between them. This chain's CDR3 is CASTAAGYGYTF. The CDR3 nucleotides read TGTGCCAGCACAGCGGCAGGGTATGGCTACACCTTC.

This chain uses TRBV9 with TRBJ1-3, with TRBD1 as a possible D gene (6 bases). The germline CDR1 and CDR2 sequences are SGDLS and YYNGEE. The CDR3 spans 15 residues. V gave up 4 bases and J gave up 4 bases, with 15 bases separating them. The CDR3 is CASSSQTGLGNTIYF. The CDR3 coding sequence is TGTGCCAGCAGCTCGCAAACAGGGCTCGGAAACACCATATATTTT.

The CDR3 protein is CASSLAIQGHAFF. CDR3 DNA: TGTGCCAGCAGCTTAGCGATCCAGGGACATGCTTTCTTT. The chain combines TRBV7-2 with TRBJ1-1, with TRBD1 as a possible D gene (6 bases). Trimming took 0 bases from V and 11 from J, leaving 13 bases between them. Germline V gives CDR1 SGHTA, CDR2 FQGNSA. The CDR3 loop spans 13 amino acids. The full variable domain, with the rest looked up from reference TRBV7-2 and TRBJ1-1, is GAGVSQSPSNKVTEKGKDVELRCDPISGHTALYWYRQSLGQGLEFLIYFQGNSAPDKSGLPSDRFSAERTGGSVSTLTIQRTQQEDSAVYLCASSLAIQGHAFFGQGTRLTVV.

The sample holds one count of this clone. CDR3 amino acids: CASSPRQAYNTEAFF. The CDR3 nucleotides are TGTGCCAGCAGCCCCAGACAGGCCTACAACACTGAAGCTTTCTTT. This rearrangement joins TRBV9 to TRBJ1-1; tentatively, D is TRBD1 (6 bases). Germline V lookup: CDR1 SGDLS, CDR2 YYNGEE. Trimming took 4 bases from V and 2 from J, leaving 15 bases between them. There are 15 residues in the CDR3.

This clone was seen only once. The V gene is TRBV11-2, the J gene TRBJ2-1; 14 bases map to TRBD2. The V segment lost 5 bases and the J segment 0 bases; nucleotides outside the gene matches: 9. Germline CDR1 SGHAT, CDR2 FQNNGV. The CDR3 runs to 19 residues. The CDR3 coding sequence is TGTGCCAGCAGCACTCGACTAGCGGGAGGGCCGAGCTCCTACAATGAGCAGTTCTTC. It encodes CASSTRLAGGPSSYNEQFF.

This rearrangement joins TRBV4-1 to TRBJ2-1, with a weak D call TRBD2 (6 bases). V lost 5 bases to trimming and J lost 4 bases, with 15 bases between them. Germline assignment: CDR1 MGHRA and CDR2 YSYEKL. The CDR3 totals 15 residues. The CDR3, as DNA: TGCGCCAGCAGCGAGCGGAGGGGCGCATACAATGAGCAGTTCTTC. This encodes CASSERRGAYNEQFF.

J is TRBJ2-7 and V is TRBV6-5; 8 bases align to TRBD2. The germline CDR1 and CDR2 sequences are MNHEY and SVGAGI. The CDR3 has 14 amino acids. Unmatched junction bases numbered 13, after V lost 9 bases and J lost 6 bases. The CDR3 DNA sequence: TGTGCCAGTTACAAATCCGGACTAGCCGGCGAGCAGTACTTC. Encoded protein: CASYKSGLAGEQYF.

The genes are TRBV20-1 and TRBJ1-1; no reliable D call. This CDR3 is built from 10 residues. Trimming pared 3 bases from V and 9 bases from J, leaving 8 bases between. Per the germline V gene, CDR1 is DFQATT and CDR2 is SNEGSKA (reference sequence). DNA of the CDR3: TGCAGTGCTAGTACACCCCAAGCTTTCTTT. Amino acid sequence: CSASTPQAFF.

The chain combines TRBV29-1 with TRBJ2-5; 13 bases agree with TRBD2. Germline CDR1 and CDR2: SQVTM and ANQGSEA. The CDR3 has 15 amino acids. The trim removed 6 bases at V and 4 bases at J, leaving 8 bases unmatched. CDR3 in DNA: TGCAGCGTGGGGACTAGCGGGATTGTAGGAGAGACCCAGTACTTC. Its protein is CSVGTSGIVGETQYF.

CDR3 loop: CASSRYRDADTGELFF. CDR3 coding DNA: TGTGCCAGCAGCAGGTACAGGGATGCGGACACCGGGGAGCTGTTTTTT. This chain connects TRBV21-1 to TRBJ2-2; the table's D gene call, TRBD1, was not cross checked with the DNA. TRBV21-1 is listed as a pseudogene. This CDR3 is 16 amino acids long.

The genes are TRBV6-6 and TRBJ1-5, with D possibly being TRBD1 (5 bases). V lost 5 bases and J lost 11, with 13 bases in between. There are 12 residues in the CDR3. Germline V CDR1 and CDR2: MNHNY, SVGAGI (reference sequence). CDR3 residues: CASSTLSRAQHF. CDR3 bases: TGTGCCAGCAGTACCCTGAGCAGGGCCCAGCATTTT.

This clone was picked up a small number of times. The J gene is TRBJ2-7, the V gene TRBV10-3; D possibly corresponds to TRBD1 (6 bases). Germline CDR1 and CDR2: ENHRY and SYGVKD. The CDR3 spans 13 residues. With 6 bases removed from V and 0 bases from J, the gap between germline ends came to 9 bases. For the CDR3, the DNA is TGTGCCATCAGCCGGGACACCTCCTACGAGCAGTACTTC. This encodes CAISRDTSYEQYF.

The chain carries TRBV15 and TRBJ2-7; D is tentatively TRBD1 or TRBD2 (6 bases each). The CDR3 is 13 residues long. V dropped 3 bases and J dropped 5 bases, with 11 bases sitting between them. Germline CDR1 reads LNHNV; CDR2 reads YYDKDF (reference sequence). The CDR3 nucleotides read TGTGCCACCAGCAGGAGAGGGGGGCACGAGCAGTACTTC. Its protein product is CATSRRGGHEQYF. The full variable domain, completed using reference TRBV15 and TRBJ2-7, is DAMVIQNPRYQVTQFGKPVTLSCSQTLNHNVMYWYQQKSSQAPKLLFHYYDKDFNNEADTPDNFQSRRPNTSFCFLDIRSPGLGDTAMYLCATSRRGGHEQYFGPGTRLTVT.

V and J are TRBV7-2 and TRBJ2-1; a possible D gene is TRBD1 (5 bases). CDR3 length: 14 amino acids. CDR1 is SGHTA, CDR2 FQGNSA, per germline. Deletions cut 5 bases from V and 9 bases from J, with 17 bases between. The CDR3 nucleotides read TGTGCCAGCAGCGTACGTGGGGCGAAGGTTGAGCAGTTCTTC. Its protein is CASSVRGAKVEQFF.

The gene calls are TRBV28 and TRBJ2-4, with no clear D. Trimming removed 4 bases at V and 3 bases at J, with 13 bases between. The CDR3 contains 15 residues. Per germline, CDR1 MDHEN and CDR2 SYDVKM. Written as DNA, the CDR3 is TGTGCCAGCAGTTCTCACTACAGTGACAAAAACATTCAGTACTTC. Encoded protein: CASSSHYSDKNIQYF.